Below are 20 T cell receptor beta chains sequenced from a single sample in a study of response to subunit inactivated influenza vaccine. Using its own MiXCR run on the RT-PCR reads, TCRdb lists one record per CDR3 protein. In the table there are around 650,000 distinct CDR3 sequences, around 16% of which are singletons. The specimen comprised PBMCs from blood, sampled approximately 12 days after vaccination. The source of these receptors is a man aged 45-65 years who received an inactivated influenza vaccine.

This clonotype appeared a few times. The V and J genes are TRBV10-3 and TRBJ2-7; D uncertain. This CDR3 is built from 14 residues. V was cut by 6 bases and J by 4 bases, with 16 bases left in between. Per the germline V gene, CDR1 is ENHRY and CDR2 is SYGVKD. The CDR3 DNA follows: TGTGCCATCAGAAGGACCGATGGATGGTACGAGCAGTACTTC. Its translation: CAIRRTDGWYEQYF.

The J gene is TRBJ2-2, the V gene TRBV12-5; 9 positions agree with TRBD1. V gave up 4 bases and J gave up 6 bases; unmatched junction bases: 6. This CDR3 comprises 15 residues. Germline V gene lookup returns CDR1 LGHNT and CDR2 FRNRAP. The CDR3 reads CASGWRTGVAGELFF. The CDR3 nucleotides read TGTGCTAGTGGTTGGCGGACAGGGGTGGCCGGGGAGCTGTTTTTT.

The chain uses TRBV12-3 or TRBV12-4 and TRBJ1-5; D is ambiguous. The CDR3 extends over 14 amino acids. V gave up 2 bases and J gave up 6 bases, with 11 bases separating them. The CDR3 sequence: CASSLSSRVQPQHF. Written as DNA, the CDR3 is TGTGCCAGCAGTTTAAGTTCGCGGGTTCAGCCCCAGCATTTT.

This clonotype was observed a few times. The chain joins TRBV6-1 to TRBJ2-3, with D perhaps TRBD1 (6 bases). The CDR3 sequence is 15 residues long. Germline-derived CDR1 and CDR2 are MNHNS and SASEGT. V shed 0 bases and J shed 5 bases, with 12 bases lying between them. The CDR3, as DNA: TGTGCCAGCAGTGAAGCAGTTACAGGGAGAGATACGCAGTATTTT. Its protein is CASSEAVTGRDTQYF.

This chain connects TRBV9 to TRBJ2-6, with D hard to call. The CDR3 runs to 14 residues. The germline gives CDR1 SGDLS, CDR2 YYNGEE. V was clipped by 0 bases and J by 6 bases, with 7 bases between them. CDR3 nucleotide sequence: TGTGCCAGCAGCGTAGCTCTACCGGCCAACGTCCTGACTTTC. Translating it yields CASSVALPANVLTF. Full variable domain (outside the CDR3, taken from reference TRBV9 and TRBJ2-6): DSGVTQTPKHLITATGQRVTLRCSPRSGDLSVYWYQQSLDQGLQFLIQYYNGEERAKGNILERFSAQQFPDLHSELNLSSLELGDSALYFCASSVALPANVLTFGAGSRLTVL.

This clonotype was picked up a small number of times. The chain links TRBV5-1 to TRBJ2-3, with 7 bases aligning to TRBD1. V lost 5 bases, J lost 5 bases, and 8 bases stayed unmatched. Germline V gene lookup returns CDR1 SGHRS and CDR2 YFSETQ. The CDR3 has 14 residues. The CDR3 reads CASSFGQALDTQYF. The CDR3 bases are TGCGCCAGCAGTTTCGGACAGGCGCTAGATACGCAGTATTTT.

The chain couples TRBV2 to TRBJ1-5, with D unresolved. The germline V gene encodes CDR1 SNHLY and CDR2 FYNNEI. Between the trimmed V and J ends, which lost 1 base and 5 bases, there was a span of 9 bases. This CDR3 is built from 14 residues. The CDR3 loop is CASSEGLRDQPQHF. For the CDR3, the DNA is TGTGCCAGCAGTGAAGGACTGCGGGATCAGCCCCAGCATTTT.

Remarks on this clonotype: Without the conserved terminal phenylalanine or tryptophan, this CDR3 likely stems from a read error. No DNA is shown, since the ends of the CDR3 on it are uncertain; the CDR3 is the one TCRdb lists. V gene TRBV12-3 or TRBV12-4 combines with J gene TRBJ2-1; the listed D gene, TRBD2, was not tested against the DNA. Inclusive of both ends, the CDR3 amounts to 14 amino acids. CDR3 protein: CASSLPRTSGALSI.

The table lists this clonotype with a few counts. This chain connects TRBV11-1 to TRBJ2-1, with 11 nucleotides matching TRBD2. V lost 0 bases to trimming and J lost 6 bases; unmatched junction nucleotides: 10. The CDR3 is 18 amino acids. Germline CDR1 reads SGHAT; CDR2 reads FQDESV (reference sequence). CDR3 sequence: CASSLARASGRSFNEQFF. The CDR3 DNA reads TGTGCCAGCAGCTTAGCTCGGGCTAGCGGGAGGAGTTTCAATGAGCAGTTCTTC.

J is TRBJ2-7 and V is TRBV10-3, with 10 bases that match TRBD2. Germline assignment: CDR1 ENHRY and CDR2 SYGVKD. The CDR3 has 14 amino acids. Trimming took 7 bases from V and 6 from J; bases not matched to a gene: 9. The CDR3 DNA follows: TGTGCCATCAAGAGCGGGGGGGCCGAGGCCGAGCAGTACTTC. Residues: CAIKSGGAEAEQYF.

This clonotype was counted ten times or more. The gene calls are TRBV6-5 and TRBJ2-7; D could derive from TRBD1 or TRBD2 (5 bases each). The CDR3 consists of 14 residues. Between the trimmed V and J ends, which lost 6 bases and 2 bases, there was a span of 14 bases. Germline V CDR1 and CDR2: MNHEY, SVGAGI. This chain's CDR3 is CASRYGTVAYEQYF. The CDR3 nucleotides read TGTGCCAGCAGATATGGGACCGTCGCCTACGAGCAGTACTTC.

In this sample, this clonotype turned up a few times. The chain is built from TRBV20-1 and TRBJ2-2; possibly TRBD1 for D (7 bases). V lost 4 bases, J lost 7 bases, and 16 bases lay in between. The CDR3 length is 14 residues. Germline V CDR1 and CDR2: DFQATT, SNEGSKA (reference sequence). In nucleotides, the CDR3 is TGCAGTGCTATAAGCAGGGGGACTCACGGGGAGCTGTTTTTT. Translating gives CSAISRGTHGELFF.

In this sample, this clonotype turned up a few times. The genes are TRBV12-3 or TRBV12-4 and TRBJ2-4, with D tentatively TRBD2 (6 bases). The CDR3 is made up of 15 amino acids. V was clipped by 4 bases and J by 1 base, with 11 bases between them. CDR3 DNA sequence: TGTGCCAGCAGTTCGGGAGTGTGGGCCAAAAACATTCAGTACTTC. It yields the protein CASSSGVWAKNIQYF.

J is TRBJ2-5 and V is TRBV20-1, with 10 positions matching TRBD2. The germline V gene encodes CDR1 DFQATT and CDR2 SNEGSKA (reference sequence). Losses at the gene ends were 6 bases for V and 2 bases for J; bases not matched to a gene: 9. The CDR3 contains 15 residues. In DNA, the CDR3 is TGCAGTGCAAAAACTCTAGCGGGAGCACAAGAGACCCAGTACTTC. It specifies CSAKTLAGAQETQYF.

The chain has TRBV2 and TRBJ2-7; no reliable D call. Germline V CDR1 and CDR2: SNHLY, FYNNEI. This CDR3 comprises 14 residues. Between the trimmed V and J ends, which lost 6 bases and 7 bases, there was a span of 19 bases. The CDR3: CASRATGLLGEQYF. The CDR3 DNA follows: TGTGCCAGCAGGGCGACTGGGTTATTAGGGGAGCAGTACTTC.

This clonotype was detected a few times. This rearrangement joins TRBV5-1 to TRBJ1-4; 7 bases map to TRBD1. V gave up 0 bases and J gave up 8 bases; unmatched junction bases: 7. CDR3 length equals 15 residues. Germline V gene sequence: CDR1 SGHRS, CDR2 YFSETQ. CDR3 coding DNA: TGCGCCAGCAGCTTGGAGCTAGGGGGCGAGGAAAAACTGTTTTTT. Its protein is CASSLELGGEEKLFF.

The DNA for the CDR3 is TGTGCCAGCAGCGCCTACACAGAGAACACTGAAGCTTTCTTT. Its protein is CASSAYTENTEAFF. The chain is built from TRBV27 and TRBJ1-1; D unclear. The ends were cut back, 6 bases at V and 1 base at J, with 12 bases in the middle. The CDR3 is made up of 14 amino acids. CDR1 is MNHEY, CDR2 SMNVEV, per germline (reference sequence).

The table lists this clonotype with a few counts. The V and J genes are TRBV12-3 or TRBV12-4 and TRBJ1-6; 7 bases line up with TRBD1. This CDR3 is 15 amino acids long. J gave up 7 bases and V 5 bases, and 8 bases lay outside the gene matches. The CDR3 reads CASSPRDSINSPLHF. CDR3 nucleotide sequence: TGTGCCAGCAGTCCCCGGGACAGCATAAATTCACCCCTCCACTTT.

This clonotype was found a few times. The chain uses TRBV2 and TRBJ2-7; the D gene is possibly TRBD1 (5 bases). The CDR3 totals 14 residues. Germline CDR1 is SNHLY and CDR2 is FYNNEI. V lost 1 base to trimming and J lost 1 base, with 8 bases between them. This chain's CDR3 is CASSEGYRSYEQYF. The CDR3, as DNA: TGTGCCAGCAGTGAAGGGTACAGGTCCTACGAGCAGTACTTC.

This clonotype was seen more than once but under ten times. This sequence joins TRBV10-1 and TRBJ2-2; D gene unclear. The germline V gene encodes CDR1 WNHNN and CDR2 SYGVQD (reference sequence). This CDR3 is 12 amino acids long. V lost 5 bases and J lost 5, with 6 bases in between. This CDR3 is CASSNPTGELFF. For the CDR3, the DNA is TGCGCCAGCAGTAACCCGACCGGGGAGCTGTTTTTT.